The 10 T cell receptor beta chains listed next were all sequenced from one sample in a study of T cells in localized non-small cell lung cancer. Generated by immunoSEQ multiplex PCR, the TCRdb table keeps only in-frame clones and is missing some. The repertoire holds tens of thousands of clones, roughly 92% seen once, with roughly 0.73% in the top ten. The source was peripheral blood, collected before any cancer treatment. The receptors shown here come from a woman aged 35 to 70 with stage I lung adenocarcinoma.

The chain has TRBV19 and TRBJ1-3; the D is unclear. Trimming removed 3 bases from V and 4 bases from J, with 10 bases in between. This CDR3 region has 14 residues. Germline CDR1 and CDR2: LNHDA and SQIVND (reference sequence). CDR3 residues: CASSIGVSGNTIYF. In DNA, the CDR3 is TGTGCCAGTAGTATTGGGGTCTCGGGAAACACCATATATTTT.

This chain uses TRBV18 with TRBJ1-3, with D perhaps matching TRBD1 (6 bases). Germline assignment: CDR1 KGHSH and CDR2 LQKENI. The CDR3 runs 16 residues. The germline V and J ends were trimmed by 6 bases and 0 bases, with 15 bases remaining between them. As DNA, the CDR3 is TGTGCCAGCTCGCCAGGGGTTAAGAGCTCTGGAAACACCATATATTTT. Residues: CASSPGVKSSGNTIYF.

This chain links TRBV5-5 with TRBJ1-1; D gene ambiguous. The V gene lost 3 bases and the J gene lost 1 base, with 13 bases spanning the gap. The CDR3 runs to 15 residues. Germline CDR1 SGHKS, CDR2 YYEKEE (reference sequence). The CDR3 coding sequence is TGTGCCAGCAGCTGGTGGGTCCTGAAGAACACTGAAGCTTTCTTT. Encoded protein: CASSWWVLKNTEAFF.

The chain joins TRBV5-1 to TRBJ2-5; 7 bases line up with TRBD1. CDR1 and CDR2 from the germline V gene are SGHRS and YFSETQ. Trimming at V came to 4 bases and at J to 2 bases, leaving 5 bases not matched to a gene. The CDR3 totals 14 residues. CDR3: CASSRGQLQETQYF. In nucleotides, the CDR3 is TGCGCCAGCAGCCGGGGACAGCTACAAGAGACCCAGTACTTC.

The V gene is TRBV14, the J gene TRBJ2-1; D uncertain. Germline V lookup: CDR1 SGHDN, CDR2 FVKESK. Trimming removed 1 base at V and 3 bases at J, with 4 bases between. This CDR3 has 13 residues. CDR3 sequence: CASSQVGYNEQFF. DNA for the CDR3: TGTGCCAGCAGCCAAGTCGGCTACAATGAGCAGTTCTTC.

V and J are TRBV9 and TRBJ2-1; D call uncertain. V lost 2 bases, J lost 2 bases, and 5 bases lay in between. The CDR3 contains 13 residues. CDR1 and CDR2 from the germline V gene are SGDLS and YYNGEE. CDR3 in amino acids: CASSVSTYNEQFF. Written as DNA, the CDR3 is TGTGCCAGCAGCGTGAGCACCTACAATGAGCAGTTCTTC.

The chain has TRBV11-2 and TRBJ2-1, with 8 bases that match TRBD1. Per the germline V gene, CDR1 is SGHAT and CDR2 is FQNNGV. Trimming removed 5 bases from V and 4 bases from J; junction bases left unmatched: 4. CDR3 length equals 14 residues. The CDR3 nucleotides read TGTGCCAGCAGCCACAGGACAGGGTACAATGAGCAGTTCTTC. Protein: CASSHRTGYNEQFF.

The V call is TRBV15, the J call TRBJ2-7; D is tentatively TRBD1 or TRBD2 (5 bases each). Germline lookup yields CDR1 LNHNV and CDR2 YYDKDF (reference sequence). The CDR3 covers 14 residues. The V gene lost 3 bases and the J gene lost 5 bases, with 14 bases spanning the gap. DNA of the CDR3: TGTGCCACCAGCAGGGGCTCCGTGGGGGACGAGCAGTACTTC. This codes for CATSRGSVGDEQYF.

This rearrangement joins TRBV11-3 to TRBJ2-1, with 7 bases lining up with TRBD1. Germline loops: CDR1 SGHNT, CDR2 YENEEA. The CDR3 is 15 residues long. Trimming took 4 bases from V and 3 from J; bases not matched to a gene: 6. As DNA, the CDR3 is TGTGCCAGCAGCTCCCGGGACAGTTTCTACAATGAGCAGTTCTTC. Translation gives CASSSRDSFYNEQFF.

The V and J genes are TRBV11-2 and TRBJ1-2; D perhaps matches TRBD1 (5 bases). V was shortened by 3 bases and J by 8 bases, with 19 bases between the two germline ends. CDR1 is SGHAT and CDR2 is FQNNGV in the germline V gene. The CDR3 has 15 amino acids. In DNA, the CDR3 is TGTGCCAGCAGCTTCCGCCATGCCAGGGATAGGGGCTACACCTTC. It codes for CASSFRHARDRGYTF.